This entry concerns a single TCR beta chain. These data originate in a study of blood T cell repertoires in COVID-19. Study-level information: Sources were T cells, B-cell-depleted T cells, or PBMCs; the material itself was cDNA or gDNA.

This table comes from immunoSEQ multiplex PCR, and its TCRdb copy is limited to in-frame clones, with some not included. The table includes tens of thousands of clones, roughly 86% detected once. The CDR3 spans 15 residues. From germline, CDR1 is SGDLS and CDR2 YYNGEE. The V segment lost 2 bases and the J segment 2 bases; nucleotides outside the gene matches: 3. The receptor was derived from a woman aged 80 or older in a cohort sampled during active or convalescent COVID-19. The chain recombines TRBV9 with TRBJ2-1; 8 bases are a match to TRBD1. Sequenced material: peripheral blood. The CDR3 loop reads CASSVGQVAYNEQFF. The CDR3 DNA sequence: TGTGCCAGCAGCGTGGGACAGGTCGCCTACAATGAGCAGTTCTTC.